The clone carrying this T cell receptor (beta chain) showed up just once. This sample stems from a study of blood T cell repertoires in COVID-19. On the study more broadly: Specimens from acute and convalescent COVID-19 originated in the United States, Italy and Spain.

Trimming stripped 2 bases from V and 7 bases from J, with 14 bases between. CDR3 length: 14 residues. Germline V gene sequence: CDR1 MNHNS, CDR2 SASEGT. In the study's own analysis: Reference gene primer amplification gave nucleated cell count estimates. Produced via immunoSEQ multiplex PCR; TCRdb's table is partial and in-frame only. V, J and clone size are taken as reported in that table, and D and trimming were inferred from the DNA itself. Of tens of thousands of clones in the sample, approximately 77% were seen once. The V and J genes are TRBV6-1 and TRBJ1-2; weak D call: TRBD1 (6 bases). The sequence came from an elderly man with active or convalescent COVID-19. Sequenced: peripheral blood. This CDR3 is CASSENRVRGGYTF. The CDR3 DNA reads as TGTGCCAGCAGTGAAAACAGGGTGAGGGGTGGCTACACCTTC.